This T cell receptor beta chain was identified in a study of beta chain features in type 1 diabetes. Central memory, naive, regulatory and stem cell-like memory CD4+ cells were sorted by CD45RO/CCR7/CD25/CD127/CD95/CD27. The isolated RNA, all of it, was reverse transcribed, so expressed TCRB transcripts were what got sequenced. The assay was immunoSEQ multiplex PCR, and TCRdb's table has in-frame clones only and misses some. The sample holds just over 600,000 clones; around 15% are singletons and the top ten take approximately 0.093%. The V gene lost 5 bases and the J gene lost 3 bases, with 14 bases spanning the gap. CDR1 and CDR2 from the germline V gene are MDHEN and SYDVKM. This CDR3 region has 14 residues.

The rearrangement uses TRBV28 and TRBJ2-7; D is perhaps TRBD1 (6 bases). Sequenced sample: naive CD4+ T cells from blood. The sequence came from a man in his late teens or twenties in good health. The CDR3: CASSALDRGYEQYF. CDR3 bases: TGTGCCAGCAGTGCTTTGGACAGAGGCTACGAGCAGTACTTC. Combining the CDR3 with reference TRBV28 and TRBJ2-7 gives the whole variable domain DVKVTQSSRYLVKRTGEKVFLECVQDMDHENMFWYRQDPGLGLRLIYFSYDVKMKEKGDIPEGYSVSREKKERFSLILESASTNQTSMYLCASSALDRGYEQYFGPGTRLTVT.